This T cell receptor beta chain derives from a study of OX40 agonist ivuxolimab in advanced cancers. Study context: Anti-PD-1, anti-PD-L1 or anti-CTLA-4 therapy given earlier was allowed, and over 35% had some.

Libraries were prepared by immunoSEQ multiplex PCR; TCRdb keeps only in-frame clonotypes and omits some of them. The table records under 50,000 clones, roughly 90% of them present only once. This clone was detected only once. Germline loops: CDR1 KGHSH, CDR2 LQKENI. The CDR3 has 12 amino acids. Trimming removed 2 bases from V and 11 bases from J, with 12 bases in between. The chain uses TRBV18 and TRBJ1-1; D might be TRBD1 (5 bases). This receptor was taken from an adult with an advanced solid tumor such as melanoma, head and neck, liver or kidney cancer. The specimen comprised CD4+ or CD8+ T cells sorted from blood, sampled in a trial of the OX40 agonist ivuxolimab. DNA for the CDR3: TGTGCCAGCTCACCAGGGGCCCTTGCTGCTTTCTTT. It codes for CASSPGALAAFF.